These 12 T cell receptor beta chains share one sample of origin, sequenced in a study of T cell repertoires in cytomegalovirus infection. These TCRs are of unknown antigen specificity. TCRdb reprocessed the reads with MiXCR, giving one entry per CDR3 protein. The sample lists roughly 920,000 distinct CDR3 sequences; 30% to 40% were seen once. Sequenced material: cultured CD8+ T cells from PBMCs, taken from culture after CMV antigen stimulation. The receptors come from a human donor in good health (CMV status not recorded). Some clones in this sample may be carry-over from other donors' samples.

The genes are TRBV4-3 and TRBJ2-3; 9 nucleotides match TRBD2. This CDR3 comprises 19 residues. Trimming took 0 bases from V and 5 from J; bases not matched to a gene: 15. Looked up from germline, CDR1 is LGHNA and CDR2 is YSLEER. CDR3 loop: CASSQDRSGAGGPGDTQYF. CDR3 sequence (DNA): TGCGCCAGCAGCCAAGATAGGAGCGGGGCGGGGGGGCCAGGAGATACGCAGTATTTT.

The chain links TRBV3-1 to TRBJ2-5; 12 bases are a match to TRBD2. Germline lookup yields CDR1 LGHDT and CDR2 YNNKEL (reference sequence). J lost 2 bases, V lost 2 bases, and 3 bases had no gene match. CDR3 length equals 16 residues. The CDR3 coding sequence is TGTGCCAGCAGCCAACTAGCGGGGGGGATGCAAGAGACCCAGTACTTC. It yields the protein CASSQLAGGMQETQYF.

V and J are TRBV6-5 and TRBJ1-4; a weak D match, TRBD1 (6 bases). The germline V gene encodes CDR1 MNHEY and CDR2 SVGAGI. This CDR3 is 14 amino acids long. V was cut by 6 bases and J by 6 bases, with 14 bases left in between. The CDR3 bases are TGTGCCAGCAGCCACGGACAGCCCGATGAAAAACTGTTTTTT. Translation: CASSHGQPDEKLFF.

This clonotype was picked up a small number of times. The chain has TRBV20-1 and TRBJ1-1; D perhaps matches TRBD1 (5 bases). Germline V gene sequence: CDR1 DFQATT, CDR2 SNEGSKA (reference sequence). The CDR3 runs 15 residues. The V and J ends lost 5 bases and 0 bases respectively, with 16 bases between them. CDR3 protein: CSAFQGYKVNTEAFF. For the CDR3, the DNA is TGCAGTGCTTTTCAGGGTTATAAGGTGAACACTGAAGCTTTCTTT.

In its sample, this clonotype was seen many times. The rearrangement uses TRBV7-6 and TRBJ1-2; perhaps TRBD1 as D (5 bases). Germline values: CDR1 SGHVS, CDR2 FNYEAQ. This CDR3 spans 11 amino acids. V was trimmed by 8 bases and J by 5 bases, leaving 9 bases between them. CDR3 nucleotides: TGTGCCAGCGGGGGAGGATATGGCTACACCTTC. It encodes CASGGGYGYTF.

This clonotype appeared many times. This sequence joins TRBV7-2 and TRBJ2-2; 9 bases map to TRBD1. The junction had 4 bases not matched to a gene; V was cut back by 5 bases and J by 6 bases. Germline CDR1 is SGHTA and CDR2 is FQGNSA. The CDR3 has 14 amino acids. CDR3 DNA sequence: TGTGCCAGCAGCATTGACAGGGGGGCCGGGGAGCTGTTTTTT. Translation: CASSIDRGAGELFF.

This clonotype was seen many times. CDR3 bases: TGTGCCAGCAGTGATTGGCGGGGGACAGGGTCATCTGGGGCCAACGTCCTGACTTTC. This codes for CASSDWRGTGSSGANVLTF. V usage is TRBV6-1 and J usage is TRBJ2-6, with TRBD1 matching over 9 bases. The CDR3 is 19 residues long. Looked up from germline, CDR1 is MNHNS and CDR2 is SASEGT. V shed 3 bases, J shed 1 base, and the junction held 10 bases outside the gene matches.

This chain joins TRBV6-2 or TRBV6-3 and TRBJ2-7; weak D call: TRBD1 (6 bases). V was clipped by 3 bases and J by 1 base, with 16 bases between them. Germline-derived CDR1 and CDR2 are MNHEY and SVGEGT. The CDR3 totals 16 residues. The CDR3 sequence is CASSYEARDRSYEQYV. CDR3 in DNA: TGTGCCAGCAGTTATGAAGCGAGAGACAGGTCCTACGAGCAGTACGTC.

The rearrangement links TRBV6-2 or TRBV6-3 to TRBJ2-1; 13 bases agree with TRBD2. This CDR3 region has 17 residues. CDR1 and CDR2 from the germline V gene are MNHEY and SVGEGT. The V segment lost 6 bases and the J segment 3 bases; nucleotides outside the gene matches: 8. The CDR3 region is CASSRLAGGAIYNEQFF. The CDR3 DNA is TGTGCCAGCAGCAGACTAGCGGGGGGCGCTATCTACAATGAGCAGTTCTTC.

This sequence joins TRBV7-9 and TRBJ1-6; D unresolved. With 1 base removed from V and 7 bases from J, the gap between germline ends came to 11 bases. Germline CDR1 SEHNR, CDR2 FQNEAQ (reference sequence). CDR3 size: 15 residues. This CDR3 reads CASSLVGEWNSPLHF. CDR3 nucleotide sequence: TGTGCCAGCAGCTTAGTTGGGGAATGGAATTCACCCCTCCACTTT.

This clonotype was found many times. CDR3 coding DNA: TGTGCCAGCAGTTTGGGGACAGGACTTCAAGAGACCCAGTACTTC. This translates into CASSLGTGLQETQYF. The chain links TRBV12-3 or TRBV12-4 to TRBJ2-5; 8 nucleotides line up with TRBD1. The CDR3 is 15 residues long. With V trimmed by 3 bases and J by 2 bases, 5 bases remained unmatched.

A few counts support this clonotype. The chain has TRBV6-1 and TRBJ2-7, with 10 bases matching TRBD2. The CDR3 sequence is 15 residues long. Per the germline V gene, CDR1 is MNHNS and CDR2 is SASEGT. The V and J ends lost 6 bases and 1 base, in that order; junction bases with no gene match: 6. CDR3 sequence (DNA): TGTGCCAGCAGACAAAGCGGGGGGGCTTCCTACGAGCAGTACGTC. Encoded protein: CASRQSGGASYEQYV.